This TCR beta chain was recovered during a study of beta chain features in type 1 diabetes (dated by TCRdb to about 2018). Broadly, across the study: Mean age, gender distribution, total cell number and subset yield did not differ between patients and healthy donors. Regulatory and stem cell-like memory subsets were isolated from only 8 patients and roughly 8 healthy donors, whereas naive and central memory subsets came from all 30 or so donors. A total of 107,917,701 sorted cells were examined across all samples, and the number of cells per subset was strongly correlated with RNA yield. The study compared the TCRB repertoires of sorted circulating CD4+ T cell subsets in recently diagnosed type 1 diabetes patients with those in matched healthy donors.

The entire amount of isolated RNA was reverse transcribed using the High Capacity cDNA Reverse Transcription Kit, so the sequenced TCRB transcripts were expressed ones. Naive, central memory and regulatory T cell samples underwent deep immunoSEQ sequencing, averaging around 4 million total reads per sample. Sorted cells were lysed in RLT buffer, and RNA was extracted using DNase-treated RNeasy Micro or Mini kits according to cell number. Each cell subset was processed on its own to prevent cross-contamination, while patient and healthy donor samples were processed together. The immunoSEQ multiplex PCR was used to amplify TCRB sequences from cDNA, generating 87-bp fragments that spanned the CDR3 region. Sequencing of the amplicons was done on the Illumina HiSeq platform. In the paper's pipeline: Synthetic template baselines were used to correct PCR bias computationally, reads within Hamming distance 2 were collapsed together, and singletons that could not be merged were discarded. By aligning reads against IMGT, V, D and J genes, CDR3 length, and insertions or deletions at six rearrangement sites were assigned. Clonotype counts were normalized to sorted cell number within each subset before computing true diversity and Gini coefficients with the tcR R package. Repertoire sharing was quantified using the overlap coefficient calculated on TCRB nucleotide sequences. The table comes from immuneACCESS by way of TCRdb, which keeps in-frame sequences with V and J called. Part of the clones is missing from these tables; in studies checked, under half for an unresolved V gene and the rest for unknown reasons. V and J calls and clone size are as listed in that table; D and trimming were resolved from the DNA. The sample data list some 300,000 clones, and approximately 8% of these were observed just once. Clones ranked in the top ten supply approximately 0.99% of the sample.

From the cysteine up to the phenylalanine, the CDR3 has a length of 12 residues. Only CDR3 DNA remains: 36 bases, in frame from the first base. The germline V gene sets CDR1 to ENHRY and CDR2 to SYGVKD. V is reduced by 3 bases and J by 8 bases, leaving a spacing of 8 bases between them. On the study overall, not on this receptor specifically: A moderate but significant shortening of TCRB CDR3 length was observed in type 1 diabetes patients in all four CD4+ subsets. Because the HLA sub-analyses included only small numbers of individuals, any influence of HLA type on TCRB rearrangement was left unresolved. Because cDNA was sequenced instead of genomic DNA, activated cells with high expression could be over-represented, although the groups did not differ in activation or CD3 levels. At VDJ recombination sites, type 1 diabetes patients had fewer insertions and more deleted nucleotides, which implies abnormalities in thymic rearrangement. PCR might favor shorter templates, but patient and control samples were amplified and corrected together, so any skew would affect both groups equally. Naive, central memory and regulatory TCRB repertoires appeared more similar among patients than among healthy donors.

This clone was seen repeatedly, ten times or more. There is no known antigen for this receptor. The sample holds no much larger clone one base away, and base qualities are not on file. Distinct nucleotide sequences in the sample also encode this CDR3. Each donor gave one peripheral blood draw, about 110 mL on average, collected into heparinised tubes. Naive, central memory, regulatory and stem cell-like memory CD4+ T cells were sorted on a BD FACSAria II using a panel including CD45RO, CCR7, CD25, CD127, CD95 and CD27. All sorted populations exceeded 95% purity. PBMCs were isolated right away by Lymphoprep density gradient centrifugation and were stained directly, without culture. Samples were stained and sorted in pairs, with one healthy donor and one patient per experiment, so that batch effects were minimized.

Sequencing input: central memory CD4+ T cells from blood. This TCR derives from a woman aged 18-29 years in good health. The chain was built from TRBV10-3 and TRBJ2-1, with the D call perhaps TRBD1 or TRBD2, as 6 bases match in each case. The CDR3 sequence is CAISERGDEQFF. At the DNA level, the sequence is TGTGCCATCAGTGAAAGGGGGGATGAGCAGTTCTTC.